The TCR beta chain under discussion was sequenced for a study of shared clonotypes between healthy human individuals (dated by TCRdb to about 2020). Regarding the research as a whole: The cohort comprised a couple of women and a few men aged 18 to 49 years. For each donor, CD4 naive and CD4 memory were each run on three plates, CD8 naive on two plates, and CD8 memory on one plate. Blood TCR repertoires of five healthy adults were deeply sequenced to estimate repertoire size and the extent of clonotype sharing between individuals. To increase sequencing depth and limit assay-specific biases, different laboratories used diverse techniques to prepare libraries and sequence TCR repertoires. Per donor, leukapheresis produced somewhere between about 0.9 and 9.5 billion PBMCs. What the study reported, not specific to this receptor: The genetic and exposure-history diversity represented was limited by the small number of donors. Compared with non-shared clonotypes, clonotypes shared by all four sorted-subset donors had higher generation probabilities. Naive subsets generally had larger estimated clonotype richness than memory subsets did. Pairwise subsampling indicated that sequencing depth was expected to affect the degree of clonotype sharing among donors. When a handful of donors were compared, the shared fraction of clonotypes was approximately 5% for naive CD4, 3.5% to 4% for naive CD8, 2.3% for memory CD4, and 0.4% for memory CD8. Even with the large sequencing depth, rarefaction of the sorted-subset datasets indicated that sequencing was incomplete. Only blood was sampled, and tissue TCR repertoires likely differ from those in blood.

The CDR3 measures 13 amino acids from cysteine to phenylalanine. Just the 39-base CDR3 DNA is kept, in frame starting at base 1. The junction shows trimming of 7 bases on V and 1 base on J, plus 13 bases between the germline ends. CDR1 and CDR2 are read off the germline V gene as SQVTM and ANQGSEA. Using the deep immunoSEQ assay, TCR CDR3 regions were amplified from genomic DNA by multiplex PCR. For each cell subset, the extracted genomic DNA was distributed evenly across all wells of several immunoSEQ 96-well plates, and each plate served as one replicate. Each replicate PCR for sorted subsets received around 0.2 ug genomic DNA, equal to roughly 29,000 T cell genomes. Purified libraries were quantified with a Qubit 3.0 fluorometer, sized on a Bioanalyzer 2100, and re-quantified with the KAPA Library Quantification kit. Each immunoSEQ 96-well plate was sequenced on its own single-read 150-cycle Illumina NextSeq 550 flow cell. Under the source paper's analysis protocol: The immunoSEQ output contained only junctional sequences without quality scores, so filtering could not match that applied to full-length reads. Sequences were annotated with PyIR, a Python wrapper for IgBLAST v1.9, using IMGT germline references to assign V/J genes and CDR3. Any read was removed if the V/J assignment was weak (E-value above 1e-6), the CDR3 was missing, or the read contained stop codons, out-of-frame junctions, or ambiguous translated residues. V3J clonotypes were defined as sequences sharing the same inferred V gene, J gene, and CDR3 amino acid sequence. To compute the percentage overlap between repertoires, the number of shared unique clonotypes was divided by the size of the smaller repertoire. Three approaches were used to assess repertoire richness: RTK rarefaction, the Chao1 estimator, and Recon v2.1 estimates of unobserved clonotypes. OLGA was used to compute generation probabilities for all TCRbeta clonotypes that the gDNA method yielded from a few donors. TCRdb retrieved this table from immuneACCESS and kept in-frame rearrangements only. Not all clones are present; in checked studies, unresolved V genes account for under half, and no reason is known for the remainder. V and J calls and clone size are given by that table; D and trimming were obtained from the DNA. The table for this sample lists some 2,500,000 clones; approximately 93% of them were counted only once. About 0.34% of the sample goes to the ten largest clones.

The donors were healthy, HIV-negative adults with no recently reported acute infections or vaccinations. All donors were Caucasian adults living in Nashville, Tennessee, USA. CD4+ T cells were enriched through magnetic negative selection, after which naive cells were positively selected on CD45RA and the remaining negative fraction served as the memory subset. Blood was obtained by leukapheresis, after which PBMCs were separated by Ficoll-Histopaque density gradient centrifugation and cryopreserved in liquid nitrogen vapor phase. Analytical flow cytometry was used to check the purity and quantity of each magnetically sorted T cell population. Each sorted fraction had its genomic DNA isolated and then quantified by UV absorbance on a Nanodrop 2000c. This clone was picked up a small number of times. Its antigen remains undetermined. No base quality information exists; no much larger clone differs at one position.

The chain uses TRBV29-1 and TRBJ1-1; a tentative D match to TRBD1 spans 5 bases. This clonotype was sampled from a young man in good health. Some clones in this sample may be carry-over from other donors' samples. Sequenced material: naive CD4+ T cells from PBMCs. What the cell subset or site label conveys for this sample: CD45RA+ positively selected. The nucleotide sequence reads TGCAGCGCCCTTGGACACAAGAACACTGAAGCTTTCTTT. This codes for CSALGHKNTEAFF.